The following is a TCR beta chain sequence with its context. The antigen is undetermined. The data originate from a study of shared clonotypes between healthy human individuals. Study in general: The donor group consisted of two women and three men, aged 18 to 49. Three plates were used per donor for CD4 naive, three for CD4 memory, two for CD8 naive and one for CD8 memory. Study results and caveats: Researchers found naive subsets generally carried larger estimated richness than memory subsets. The represented genetic and exposure-history diversity was limited by the small number of donors.

TCRdb's copy holds only in-frame clones and misses some; the assay was immunoSEQ multiplex PCR. The table lists roughly 850,000 clones, approximately 96% of them singletons, with less than 0.3% in the top ten. CDR3 length equals 15 residues. Germline V gives CDR1 SGDLS, CDR2 YYNGEE. Trimming removed 0 bases from V and 10 bases from J, with 19 bases in between. CD45RO negativity and positive selection for CCR7 defined naive CD8 cells, a population that excluded terminally differentiated effector memory CD45RA+ cells. The sequence was obtained from a man aged 25 to 45 in good health. J is TRBJ2-5 and V is TRBV9; tentatively, D is TRBD2 (7 bases). The sequencing input was naive CD8+ T cells sorted from blood. The CDR3 region has the DNA TGTGCCAGCAGCGTAGACGGGGGGCGGTCCGGACTCCAGTACTTC. Translation: CASSVDGGRSGLQYF. The full variable domain, with the rest looked up from reference TRBV9 and TRBJ2-5, is DSGVTQTPKHLITATGQRVTLRCSPRSGDLSVYWYQQSLDQGLQFLIQYYNGEERAKGNILERFSAQQFPDLHSELNLSSLELGDSALYFCASSVDGGRSGLQYFGPGTRLLVL.